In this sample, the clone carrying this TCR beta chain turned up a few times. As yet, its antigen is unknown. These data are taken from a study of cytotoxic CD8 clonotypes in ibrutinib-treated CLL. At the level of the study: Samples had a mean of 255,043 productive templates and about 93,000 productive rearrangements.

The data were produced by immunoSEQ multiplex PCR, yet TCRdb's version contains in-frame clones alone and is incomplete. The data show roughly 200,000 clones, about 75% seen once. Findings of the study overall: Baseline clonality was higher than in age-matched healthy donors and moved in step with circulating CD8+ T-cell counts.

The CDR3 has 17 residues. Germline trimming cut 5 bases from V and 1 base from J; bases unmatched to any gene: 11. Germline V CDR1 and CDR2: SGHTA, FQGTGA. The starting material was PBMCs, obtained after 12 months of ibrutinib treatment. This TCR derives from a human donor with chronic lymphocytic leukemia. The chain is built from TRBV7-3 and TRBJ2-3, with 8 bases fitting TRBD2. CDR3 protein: CASSPPGRGARTDTQYF. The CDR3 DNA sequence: TGTGCCAGCAGCCCCCCCGGGAGGGGGGCCCGCACAGATACGCAGTATTTT.